This record covers a single T cell receptor beta chain. Its target is unknown. Germline lookup yields CDR1 PRHDT and CDR2 FYEKMQ (reference sequence). This CDR3 is built from 12 residues. V lost 8 bases, J lost 4 bases, and 6 bases lay in between. Patients had received no treatment within the previous three months. Some clones are missing from TCRdb's copy, which holds only in-frame ones; the method was immunoSEQ multiplex PCR. Of fewer than 80,000 clones listed, about nine tenths are singletons. These data are taken from a study of resident and recirculating memory T cells in vitiligo. Across the whole study: Epidermis came from shave biopsies of lesional and nonlesional sites, plus PBMCs. Overall study results and limits: No unique dominant TCR clone was found in vitiligo lesions.

The clonotype comes from a male donor with vitiligo. The material sequenced was blood. The V and J genes are TRBV13 and TRBJ1-6; D gene unclear. Here the CDR3 reads CASRAYNSPLHF. The CDR3 bases are TGTGCCAGCCGAGCTTATAATTCACCCCTCCACTTT.